These 32 T cell receptor beta chains were all obtained from the same sample, sequenced in a study of blood T cell repertoires in COVID-19. The assay was immunoSEQ multiplex PCR, and TCRdb's table has in-frame clones only and misses some. The sample has 30,000 to 35,000 clones, more than 70% seen once. The source material was peripheral blood. The receptors shown here come from an elderly man with active or convalescent COVID-19.

This chain uses TRBV5-4 with TRBJ2-1; 7 bases align to TRBD2. The CDR3 spans 15 residues. Germline loops: CDR1 SGHNT, CDR2 YYREEE (reference sequence). Germline trimming cut 1 base from V and 4 bases from J; bases unmatched to any gene: 5. In DNA, the CDR3 is TGTGCCAGCAGCTTGTATCTAGCGGCTTACAATGAGCAGTTCTTC. Its translation is CASSLYLAAYNEQFF.

V usage is TRBV6-5 and J usage is TRBJ2-7; perhaps TRBD1 as D (6 bases). The CDR3 consists of 14 residues. Germline V lookup: CDR1 MNHEY, CDR2 SVGAGI. Trimming pared 0 bases from V and 3 bases from J, leaving 9 bases between. The CDR3 region is CASSYSTGNYEQYF. The CDR3 nucleotides are TGTGCCAGCAGTTACTCCACAGGGAACTACGAGCAGTACTTC.

This rearrangement joins TRBV9 to TRBJ2-1; D is uncertain. The CDR3 contains 16 residues. The germline gives CDR1 SGDLS, CDR2 YYNGEE. V lost 4 bases, J lost 7 bases, and 21 bases lay in between. The CDR3 DNA sequence: TGTGCCAGCAGCCCTAGGATGAGTGCTGGTTCGAATGAGCAGTTCTTC. It is translated as CASSPRMSAGSNEQFF.

This sequence joins TRBV18 and TRBJ2-5, with D possibly being TRBD2 (6 bases). The germline gives CDR1 KGHSH, CDR2 LQKENI. The V end was cut by 2 bases, the J end by 4 bases, with 8 bases between. The CDR3 has 13 amino acids. The CDR3 DNA follows: TGTGCCAGCTCACCAGCTAGCGCAGAGACCCAGTACTTC. The encoded protein is CASSPASAETQYF.

The rearrangement uses TRBV12-3 or TRBV12-4 and TRBJ1-2; D is possibly TRBD1 (5 bases). The CDR3 sequence is 11 residues long. V was cut by 1 base and J by 11 bases, with 8 bases left in between. CDR3 DNA: TGTGCCAGCAGTTTAGAGACAGAGTACACCTTC. This sequence encodes CASSLETEYTF.

The V call is TRBV28, the J call TRBJ1-3, with 11 bases aligning to TRBD1. Per the germline V gene, CDR1 is MDHEN and CDR2 is SYDVKM. After removal of 1 base from V and 7 bases from J, the junction contained 9 bases not matched to a gene. The CDR3 is 17 amino acids. This CDR3 is CASSLFRSGQGVNTIYF. CDR3 sequence (DNA): TGTGCCAGCAGTTTATTTCGATCGGGACAGGGGGTGAACACCATATATTTT.

The chain couples TRBV24-1 to TRBJ2-2; no clear D. The CDR3 covers 15 residues. The germline V gene encodes CDR1 KGHDR and CDR2 SFDVKD. With 0 bases removed from V and 1 base from J, the gap between germline ends came to 5 bases. The chain's CDR3 is CATSDLGQNTGELFF. The CDR3 nucleotides read TGTGCCACCAGTGATTTGGGGCAGAACACCGGGGAGCTGTTTTTT.

V and J are TRBV10-2 and TRBJ1-1, with a weak D call TRBD1 (5 bases). Germline assignment: CDR1 WSHSY and CDR2 SAAADI. V was clipped by 6 bases and J by 3 bases, with 11 bases between them. CDR3 length equals 13 residues. CDR3 in DNA: TGCGCCAGCAGACTTACAGGTGACACTGAAGCTTTCTTT. Its translation: CASRLTGDTEAFF.

As for this clone: The junction shows a germline mismatch at one end, possibly a read error. V is TRBV7-8 and J is TRBJ2-7; tentative D call: TRBD2 (5 bases). Germline assignment: CDR1 SGHVS and CDR2 FQNEAQ. There are 14 residues in the CDR3. In nucleotides, the CDR3 is TGTGCCAGCAGCTTAGGAGAGTATGGACGGGATATCTGGTTC. It translates to CASSLGEYGRDIWF.

The chain is built from TRBV3-1 (or the pseudogene TRBV3-2) and TRBJ1-2; no clear D gene. Germline V gene data show CDR1 as LGHDT and CDR2 as YNNKEL (reference sequence). This CDR3 is 15 amino acids long. Trimming shortened V by 0 bases and J by 2 bases, and 10 bases separated the two germline ends. CDR3 nucleotide sequence: TGTGCCAGCAGCCAAGAAGGGTCGGGAAACTATGGCTACACCTTC. Its protein is CASSQEGSGNYGYTF.

The CDR3 bases are TGTGCCAGCAGTTACGGGGGACAGAACACTGAAGCTTTCTTT. Protein sequence: CASSYGGQNTEAFF. The chain joins TRBV6-6 to TRBJ1-1; tentative D call: TRBD1 (6 bases). This CDR3 contains 14 residues. Germline assignment: CDR1 MNHNY and CDR2 SVGAGI (reference sequence). V shed 2 bases and J shed 1 base, with 8 bases lying between them.

By its share, this clone is medium-sized. The chain carries TRBV6-5 and TRBJ2-1; tentatively, D is TRBD2 (6 bases). The germline V and J ends were trimmed by 6 bases and 3 bases, with 15 bases remaining between them. The V gene's germline CDR1 is MNHEY and CDR2 SVGAGI. The CDR3 has 15 amino acids. CDR3 sequence reads: CASSPAGLNYNEQFF. The CDR3 DNA follows: TGTGCCAGCAGCCCGGCGGGGTTAAACTACAATGAGCAGTTCTTC.

The chain has TRBV28 and TRBJ2-2; no clear D gene. The V end lost 2 bases, the J end lost 0 bases, and 4 bases lay between the germline ends. The CDR3 covers 14 residues. CDR1 is MDHEN and CDR2 is SYDVKM in the germline V gene. The CDR3 sequence is CASSLNSNTGELFF. The DNA for the CDR3 is TGTGCCAGCAGTTTAAACTCGAACACCGGGGAGCTGTTTTTT. The variable domain in full, with the rest retrieved from reference TRBV28 and TRBJ2-2, is DVKVTQSSRYLVKRTGEKVFLECVQDMDHENMFWYRQDPGLGLRLIYFSYDVKMKEKGDIPEGYSVSREKKERFSLILESASTNQTSMYLCASSLNSNTGELFFGEGSRLTVL.

The chain has TRBV27 and TRBJ2-2, with 14 bases fitting TRBD2. The V gene's germline CDR1 is MNHEY and CDR2 SMNVEV (reference sequence). V lost 5 bases to trimming and J lost 1 base; unmatched junction nucleotides: 3. The CDR3 loop spans 17 amino acids. CDR3: CASSKGLAGENTGELFF. The CDR3 DNA reads TGTGCCAGCAGTAAGGGACTAGCGGGGGAGAACACCGGGGAGCTGTTTTTT.

The V call is TRBV6-4, the J call TRBJ1-2; no reliable D call. Trimming removed 5 bases at V and 4 bases at J, with 11 bases between. CDR1 and CDR2 (germline): MRHNA, SNTAGT. The CDR3 length is 13 residues. The chain's CDR3 is CASSPPSVYGYTF. CDR3 nucleotide sequence: TGTGCCAGCAGTCCCCCGTCGGTCTATGGCTACACCTTC.

The chain couples TRBV5-5 to TRBJ2-3, with D unclear. Germline lookup yields CDR1 SGHKS and CDR2 YYEKEE (reference sequence). Trimming stripped 1 base from V and 2 bases from J, with 8 bases between. This CDR3 spans 14 amino acids. The CDR3 nucleotides are TGTGCCAGCAGCTTGTACCAGAACACAGATACGCAGTATTTT. Its protein product is CASSLYQNTDTQYF.

The chain joins TRBV13 to TRBJ2-3; tentatively, D is TRBD1 (6 bases). CDR1 is PRHDT and CDR2 is FYEKMQ in the germline V gene (reference sequence). CDR3 length: 15 amino acids. The V end lost 2 bases, the J end lost 2 bases, and 11 bases lay between the germline ends. CDR3 protein: CASSLRQGLTDTQYF. CDR3 DNA: TGTGCCAGCAGCTTAAGGCAGGGGCTCACAGATACGCAGTATTTT.

This chain connects TRBV5-1 to TRBJ2-3; D gene unclear. The CDR3 has 14 amino acids. Trimming left V 0 bases short and J 0 bases short, with 5 bases between. Germline-derived CDR1 and CDR2 are SGHRS and YFSETQ. The CDR3 loop is CASSLGSSTDTQYF. The CDR3 bases are TGCGCCAGCAGCTTGGGCAGTAGCACAGATACGCAGTATTTT.

This rearrangement joins TRBV11-3 to TRBJ2-7; 8 positions agree with TRBD2. Per the germline V gene, CDR1 is SGHNT and CDR2 is YENEEA. V gave up 6 bases and J gave up 0 bases; unmatched junction bases: 4. The CDR3 totals 14 residues. CDR3 loop: CASSPSGFSYEQYF. The CDR3, as DNA: TGTGCCAGCAGTCCTAGCGGGTTCTCCTACGAGCAGTACTTC.

The gene calls are TRBV11-3 and TRBJ2-7; TRBD1 aligns across 9 bases. Germline V gene data show CDR1 as SGHNT and CDR2 as YENEEA. With V trimmed by 4 bases and J by 6 bases, 10 bases remained unmatched. This CDR3 has 15 amino acids. The CDR3 DNA sequence: TGTGCCAGCAGCTCGAAGGCGGGACAGGGTCGCGAGCAGTACTTC. This codes for CASSSKAGQGREQYF.

The gene calls are TRBV2 and TRBJ2-1; 7 bases line up with TRBD1. Germline CDR1 and CDR2: SNHLY and FYNNEI. V lost 2 bases to trimming and J lost 4 bases; unmatched junction nucleotides: 2. The CDR3 has 14 residues. CDR3 DNA: TGTGCCAGCAGTGAACGGACAGGTTACAATGAGCAGTTCTTC. It translates to CASSERTGYNEQFF.

This clone showed up just a few times. This chain links TRBV4-3 with TRBJ1-5, with D maybe TRBD1 (5 bases). The germline V gene encodes CDR1 LGHNA and CDR2 YSLEER. The V and J ends lost 2 bases and 6 bases respectively, with 17 bases between them. The length of the CDR3 is 16 residues. DNA for the CDR3: TGCGCCAGCAGCCAACAGCGGGACCCGGCTCTTCAGCCCCAGCATTTT. Translating it yields CASSQQRDPALQPQHF.

The CDR3 DNA sequence: TGTGCCAGCAGCGTAGCTCCTAGCGGGACGGAGAGAAATGAGCAGTTCTTC. Amino acids: CASSVAPSGTERNEQFF. The V call is TRBV9, the J call TRBJ2-1; 9 nucleotides line up with TRBD2. The CDR3 is 17 residues long. Trimming removed 0 bases from V and 7 bases from J; junction bases left unmatched: 11. Germline CDR1 is SGDLS and CDR2 is YYNGEE.

This chain uses TRBV15 with TRBJ2-1; D not resolved. The CDR3 contains 16 residues. Trimming pared 0 bases from V and 4 bases from J, leaving 13 bases between. From germline, CDR1 is LNHNV and CDR2 YYDKDF (reference sequence). The CDR3 protein is CATSRDRAAAYNEQFF. CDR3 DNA sequence: TGTGCCACCAGCAGAGATCGTGCCGCGGCGTACAATGAGCAGTTCTTC.

The chain recombines TRBV11-3 with TRBJ2-1; 8 positions match TRBD1. Unmatched junction bases numbered 8, after V lost 5 bases and J lost 5 bases. Germline V CDR1 and CDR2: SGHNT, YENEEA. The CDR3 has 15 residues. The CDR3 DNA is TGTGCCAGCAGCCTAGGACAGGGAAACAACAATGAGCAGTTCTTC. This codes for CASSLGQGNNNEQFF.

The chain joins TRBV19 to TRBJ1-2, with D maybe TRBD1 (6 bases). Trimming cost V 0 bases and J 4 bases, with 12 bases left between them. This CDR3 is built from 15 residues. In germline, CDR1 is LNHDA, CDR2 SQIVND (reference sequence). The CDR3 protein is CASSIETGTTYGYTF. In nucleotides, the CDR3 is TGTGCCAGTAGTATAGAAACAGGGACTACCTATGGCTACACCTTC.

V usage is TRBV5-5 and J usage is TRBJ2-5; tentative D call: TRBD1 (5 bases). The V end lost 2 bases, the J end lost 1 base, and 9 bases lay between the germline ends. The CDR3 is 14 amino acids. The germline V gene encodes CDR1 SGHKS and CDR2 YYEKEE (reference sequence). CDR3 nucleotides: TGTGCCAGCAGCTTTGGGGCCACCCAAGAGACCCAGTACTTC. Amino acids: CASSFGATQETQYF.

The CDR3 nucleotides are TGCGCCAGCAGCTTGGCAGGGTGGGAGACCCAGTACTTC. Residues: CASSLAGWETQYF. The gene calls are TRBV5-1 and TRBJ2-5, with a tentative D call TRBD1 (5 bases). V was clipped by 0 bases and J by 5 bases, with 8 bases between them. From germline, CDR1 is SGHRS and CDR2 YFSETQ. The CDR3 runs 13 residues.

The chain recombines TRBV21-1 with TRBJ1-2. TRBV21-1 is a pseudogene. The CDR3 is 16 amino acids. CDR3 bases: TGTGCCAGCAGCAAAGTAAGGACTATACCCCACTATGGCTACACCTTC. The encoded protein is CASSKVRTIPHYGYTF.

This rearrangement joins TRBV6-6 to TRBJ2-7; 7 positions match TRBD1. Germline CDR1 is MNHNY and CDR2 is SVGAGI (reference sequence). This CDR3 contains 14 residues. Germline trimming cut 4 bases from V and 4 bases from J; bases unmatched to any gene: 7. The CDR3 loop is CASSSRQGGYEQYF. Here the CDR3 DNA reads TGTGCCAGCAGTTCCAGACAGGGTGGGTACGAGCAGTACTTC.

The J gene is TRBJ1-1, the V gene TRBV10-3; 10 bases match TRBD1. The V and J ends lost 10 bases and 1 base, in that order; junction bases with no gene match: 12. CDR1 is ENHRY, CDR2 SYGVKD, per germline. The CDR3 has 16 residues. The CDR3 sequence: CATIPRDRGENTEAFF. For the CDR3, the DNA is TGTGCCACCATACCCCGGGACAGGGGAGAGAACACTGAAGCTTTCTTT.

This sequence joins TRBV20-1 and TRBJ1-5; 8 nucleotides match TRBD1. This CDR3 has 15 amino acids. Germline lookup yields CDR1 DFQATT and CDR2 SNEGSKA (reference sequence). V shed 3 bases and J 5 bases; nucleotides not matched to a gene: 9. The CDR3 region is CSASTGGGRYQPQHF. The DNA for the CDR3 is TGCAGTGCTAGTACAGGGGGAGGACGGTATCAGCCCCAGCATTTT.